One TCR beta chain is described in this entry. Its target antigen remains unknown. Given a much more abundant clone one base away, this may be a read error. The entry originates in a study of molecular identifiers for immune sequencing clone quantification (dated by TCRdb to about 2018). Background for the entire study: For a replicate experiment, the RNA from either about 20,000 or 100,000 naive CD8 T cells was divided into five aliquots, and four of those aliquots went on to sequencing. The study was a methods study using CD8 T cells to benchmark molecular-identifier clustering-based TCR repertoire sequencing (MIDCIRS) and TCR RNA copy counting. Study-wide conclusions, independent of this receptor: Modeling gave around 3.3 recovered TCR RNA copies per cell versus 7.5 to 10 by digital PCR, implying 25% to 30% capture efficiency. Highly expanded clone sizes could be underestimated if identical TCR molecules share a barcode. Naive libraries contained spiked-in Jurkat TCR RNA (roughly 10 copies' worth), which is not part of the donor repertoire. In CMV-specific effector cells, clones with more than 20 RNA copies accounted for over 99% of molecules, whereas in naive cells such clones accounted for under 1%. When barcode sub-clustering was left out, chimeric consensus sequences inflated TCR diversity, with chimeras reaching as high as 47%. Spiked-in Jurkat TCR RNA equal to a single cell's worth was reported to be detectable even within 1,100,000 naive CD8 T cells.

Preparation of the library involved PCR. The sample was run on an Illumina HiSeq 4000. Bulk TCR libraries were prepared as previously described, using TCR primers listed in Table S5. Purification of total RNA was performed with the Qiagen AllPrep DNA/RNA kit. Before any analysis, reads coming from multiple sequencing runs of the same library were combined into one pool. Concerning the study's data processing: Reads were retained only if the reads had an exact TCR constant sequence, and the retained reads were trimmed to 150 nt and grouped according to their 12-nt molecular barcodes. Within each barcode group, reads were sub-clustered at a 15% Levenshtein threshold, and quality-weighted consensus sequences were built per RNA molecule. Non-functional sequences were removed, as were lower-count sequences one edit away from another. Based on a fit of two negative binomial distributions, barcode sub-clusters having less than 20% of the maximum read count were discarded. TCRdb reworked the public reads: Q25 trimming with fastp, MiXCR clone assembly, productive beta chains retained. Each entry is one CDR3 protein sequence, shown with its most common DNA and genes. In this record, the V and J calls reflect TCRdb's handling and not the investigators' own analysis. Recorded for this sample are about half a million distinct CDR3 sequences; about 20% of them occurred a single time. The ten largest clones add up to around 0.84% of the sample.

The CDR3 holds 15 amino acids from the cysteine to the phenylalanine. Only the CDR3 portion is preserved as DNA: 45 bases, with reading frame beginning at the first base. Sequences SGHRS (CDR1) and YFSETQ (CDR2) are obtained from the germline V gene. Libraries of naive CD8 T cells were built from around 20,000 to 990,000 sorted cells, with 10%, 30% or 50% of the purified RNA used. Naive CD8 T cells, defined as CD8+CD4-CCR7+CD45RA+, were FACS-sorted into RLT Plus buffer on a BD FACSAria II. Detection sensitivity was tested by spiking Jurkat RNA equal to some 11 TCR copies' worth into samples containing roughly 17,000-1,100,000 naive CD8 T cells. CD8 T cells were enriched using RosetteSep CD8+ T Cell Enrichment Cocktail and Ficoll-Paque, and the enriched cells then underwent ACK red cell lysis.

This TCR derives from a human donor in good health. Some libraries in this study had Jurkat cell RNA spiked in. Sequencing used naive CD8+ T cells from blood, with Jurkat cell RNA spiked in. The cell subset or site label of this sample denotes: FACS-sorted CD8+CD4-CCR7+CD45RA+ naive T cells. The rearrangement joined TRBV5-1 to TRBJ2-7; no D gene can be assigned with confidence. The CDR3 region: CASSSDGSRKDERYF. Here is the DNA: TGCGCCAGCAGCTCGGACGGCAGCCGAAAGGACGAGCGGTACTTC.